This T cell receptor (beta chain) was profiled in a study of cytomegalovirus exposure and HLA in healthy donors. In the study overall: The 120 or so validation repertoires used a platform that matched the one used for the approximately 670 first-cohort repertoires, as a later analysis reported. Study observations and caveats: Rarity marked most TCR sequences, yet some public TCRs occurred in many donors. Listed as cytomegalovirus-associated were around 160 TCR beta chains. Subsequent analysis revealed that first-cohort TCR clusters tended to co-occur in the roughly 120 validation repertoires.

This clone was found once. Its antigen is undetermined. Some clones are missing from TCRdb's copy, which holds only in-frame ones; the method was immunoSEQ multiplex PCR. Of around 130,000 clones listed, roughly 86% are singletons. The V segment lost 2 bases and the J segment 8 bases; nucleotides outside the gene matches: 6. The CDR3 is 14 amino acids. From germline, CDR1 is MNHEY and CDR2 SVGAGI. The sequenced material came from PBMCs. The chain carries TRBV6-5 and TRBJ1-5, with TRBD1 matching 7 bases. The source is a man between 25 and 39 years old in good health and CMV-seronegative. This chain's CDR3 is CASSYRQGKEPQHF. The CDR3 DNA follows: TGTGCCAGCAGTTACCGACAGGGTAAGGAGCCCCAGCATTTT.